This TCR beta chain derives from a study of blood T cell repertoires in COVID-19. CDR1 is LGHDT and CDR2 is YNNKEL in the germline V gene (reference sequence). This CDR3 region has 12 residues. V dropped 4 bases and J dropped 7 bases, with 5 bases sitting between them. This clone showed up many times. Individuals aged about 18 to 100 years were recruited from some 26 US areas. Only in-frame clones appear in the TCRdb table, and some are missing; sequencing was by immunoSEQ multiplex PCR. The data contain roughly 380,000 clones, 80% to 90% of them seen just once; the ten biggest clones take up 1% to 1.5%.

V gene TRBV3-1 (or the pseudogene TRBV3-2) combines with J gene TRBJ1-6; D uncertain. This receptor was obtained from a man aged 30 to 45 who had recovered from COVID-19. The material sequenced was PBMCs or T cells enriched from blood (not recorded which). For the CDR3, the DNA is TGTGCCAGCAGCCCTTCGAATTCACCCCTCCACTTT. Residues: CASSPSNSPLHF.